The 7 T cell receptor beta chains reported below all come from one sample, sequenced in a study of shared clonotypes between healthy human individuals. Sequencing used immunoSEQ multiplex PCR; TCRdb keeps in-frame clones, though not all of them. The table has about 660,000 clones, over 65% seen once. Sequences were obtained from memory CD4+ T cells sorted from blood. As to subset: CD45RA-negative fraction. Every receptor here comes from a woman in her thirties in good health.

The J gene is TRBJ1-2, the V gene TRBV10-3, with D unresolved. CDR1 ENHRY and CDR2 SYGVKD come from the germline V gene. This CDR3 is 13 amino acids long. Trimming cost V 8 bases and J 1 base, with 11 bases left between them. CDR3: CAIGKRSNYGYTF. The CDR3 DNA reads TGTGCCATCGGGAAGAGGAGTAACTATGGCTACACCTTC.

The rearrangement joins TRBV10-3 to TRBJ1-5; perhaps TRBD1 as D (6 bases). Germline CDR1 reads ENHRY; CDR2 reads SYGVKD. V lost 10 bases and J 7 bases, leaving 17 bases between the germline ends. The CDR3 is 13 amino acids. This CDR3 reads CATQTGELQPQHF. CDR3 nucleotide sequence: TGTGCCACTCAGACAGGCGAGTTGCAGCCCCAGCATTTT.

This clone was found once. This sequence joins TRBV2 and TRBJ2-3; 12 bases agree with TRBD1. CDR1 SNHLY and CDR2 FYNNEI come from the germline V gene. The CDR3 consists of 15 residues. V lost 8 bases and J lost 5; bases outside the gene matches: 8. The CDR3 nucleotides are TGTGCCAGCGAAAGGGACAGGGGGCGCGGAGATACGCAGTATTTT. It yields the protein CASERDRGRGDTQYF. Full variable domain (rest looked up from reference TRBV2 and TRBJ2-3): EPEVTQTPSHQVTQMGQEVILRCVPISNHLYFYWYRQILGQKVEFLVSFYNNEISEKSEIFDDQFSVERPDGSNFTLKIRSTKLEDSAMYFCASERDRGRGDTQYFGPGTRLTVL.

J is TRBJ1-2 and V is TRBV29-1; D call uncertain. Trimming stripped 5 bases from V and 6 bases from J, with 13 bases between. The CDR3 has 12 amino acids. Germline V gene sequence: CDR1 SQVTM, CDR2 ANQGSEA. The CDR3: CSVRFRTDGYTF. In DNA form, the CDR3 reads TGCAGCGTTAGATTCCGGACGGATGGCTACACCTTC.

This chain uses TRBV30 with TRBJ2-1; TRBD2 agrees at 9 bases. Germline CDR1 reads GTSNPN; CDR2 reads SVGIG (reference sequence). Trimming took 8 bases from V and 3 from J; bases not matched to a gene: 8. This CDR3 region has 14 residues. The CDR3 DNA reads as TGTGCCGGAATAGCGGGAGATCGCTACAATGAGCAGTTCTTC. Amino acids: CAGIAGDRYNEQFF.

The rearrangement links TRBV5-5 to TRBJ1-1; the D gene is possibly TRBD1 (5 bases). V lost 0 bases and J 5 bases, leaving 11 bases between the germline ends. The germline V gene has CDR1 SGHKS and CDR2 YYEKEE (reference sequence). The CDR3 is 14 amino acids. This CDR3 reads CASSLEGHGTEAFF. The CDR3 DNA sequence: TGTGCCAGCAGCTTGGAGGGGCATGGGACTGAAGCTTTCTTT.

The gene calls are TRBV5-1 and TRBJ1-1, with no clear D. Germline-derived CDR1 and CDR2 are SGHRS and YFSETQ. The CDR3 extends over 14 amino acids. V lost 5 bases and J 3 bases, leaving 14 bases between the germline ends. This CDR3 reads CASRLISGDTEAFF. The DNA of the CDR3 is TGCGCCAGCAGACTTATAAGCGGGGACACTGAAGCTTTCTTT.